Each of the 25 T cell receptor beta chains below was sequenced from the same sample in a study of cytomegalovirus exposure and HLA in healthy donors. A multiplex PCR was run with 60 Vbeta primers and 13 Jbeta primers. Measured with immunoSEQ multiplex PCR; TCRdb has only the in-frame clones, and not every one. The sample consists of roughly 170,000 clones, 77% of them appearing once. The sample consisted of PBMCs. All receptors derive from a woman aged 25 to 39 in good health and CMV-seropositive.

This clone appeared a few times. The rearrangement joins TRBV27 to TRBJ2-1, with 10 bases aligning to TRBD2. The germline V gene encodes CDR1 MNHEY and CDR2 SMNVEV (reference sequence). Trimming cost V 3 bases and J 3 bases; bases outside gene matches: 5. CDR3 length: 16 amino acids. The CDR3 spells CASSLSSGRVYNEQFF. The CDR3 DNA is TGTGCCAGCAGTTTGTCTAGCGGGAGAGTCTACAATGAGCAGTTCTTC.

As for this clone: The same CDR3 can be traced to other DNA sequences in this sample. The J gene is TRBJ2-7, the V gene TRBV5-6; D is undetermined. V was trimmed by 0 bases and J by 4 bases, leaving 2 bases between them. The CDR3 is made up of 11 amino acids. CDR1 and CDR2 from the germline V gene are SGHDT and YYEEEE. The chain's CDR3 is CASSLAYEQYF. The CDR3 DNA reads TGTGCCAGCAGCTTGGCATACGAGCAGTACTTC.

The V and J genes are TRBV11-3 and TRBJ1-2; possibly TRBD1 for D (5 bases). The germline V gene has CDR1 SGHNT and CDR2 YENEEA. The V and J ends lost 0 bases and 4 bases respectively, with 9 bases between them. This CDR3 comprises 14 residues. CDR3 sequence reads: CASSLDGAGYGYTF. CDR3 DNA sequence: TGTGCCAGCAGCTTAGATGGGGCCGGCTATGGCTACACCTTC.

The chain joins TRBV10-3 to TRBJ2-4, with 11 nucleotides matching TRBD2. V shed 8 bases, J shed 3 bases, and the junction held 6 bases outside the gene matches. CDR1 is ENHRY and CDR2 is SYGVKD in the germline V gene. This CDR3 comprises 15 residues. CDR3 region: CAIGAGTSGKNIQYF. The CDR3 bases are TGTGCCATCGGGGCCGGGACTAGCGGCAAAAACATTCAGTACTTC.

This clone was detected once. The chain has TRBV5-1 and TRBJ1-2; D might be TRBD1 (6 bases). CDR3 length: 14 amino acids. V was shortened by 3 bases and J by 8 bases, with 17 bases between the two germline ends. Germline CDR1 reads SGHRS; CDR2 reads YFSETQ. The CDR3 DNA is TGCGCCAGCAGCTCCTCAACAGGGCATGAGGGCTACACCTTC. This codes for CASSSSTGHEGYTF.

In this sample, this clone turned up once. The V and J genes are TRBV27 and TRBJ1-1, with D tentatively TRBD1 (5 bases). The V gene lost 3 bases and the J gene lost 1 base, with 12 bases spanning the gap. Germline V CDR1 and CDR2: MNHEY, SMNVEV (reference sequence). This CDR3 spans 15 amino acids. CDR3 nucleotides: TGTGCCAGCAGTTTGGAGGGGTCCGGGAACACTGAAGCTTTCTTT. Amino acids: CASSLEGSGNTEAFF.

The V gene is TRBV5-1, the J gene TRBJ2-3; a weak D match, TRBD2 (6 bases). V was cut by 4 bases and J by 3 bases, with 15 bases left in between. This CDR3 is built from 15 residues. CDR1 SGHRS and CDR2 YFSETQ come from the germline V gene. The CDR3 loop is CASSQGGGETDTQYF. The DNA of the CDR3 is TGCGCCAGCAGCCAAGGTGGAGGGGAAACAGATACGCAGTATTTT.

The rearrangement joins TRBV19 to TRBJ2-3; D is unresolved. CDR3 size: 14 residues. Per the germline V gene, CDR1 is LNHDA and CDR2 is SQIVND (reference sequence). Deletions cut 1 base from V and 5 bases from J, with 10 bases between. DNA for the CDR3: TGTGCCAGTAGTATAGGCGGAGATTTAGATACGCAGTATTTT. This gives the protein CASSIGGDLDTQYF.

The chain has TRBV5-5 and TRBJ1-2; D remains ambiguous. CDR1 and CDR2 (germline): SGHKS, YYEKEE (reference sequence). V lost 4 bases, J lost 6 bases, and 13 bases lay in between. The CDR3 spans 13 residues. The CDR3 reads CASSRAALDGYTF. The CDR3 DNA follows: TGTGCCAGCAGCCGCGCAGCCCTAGATGGCTACACCTTC.

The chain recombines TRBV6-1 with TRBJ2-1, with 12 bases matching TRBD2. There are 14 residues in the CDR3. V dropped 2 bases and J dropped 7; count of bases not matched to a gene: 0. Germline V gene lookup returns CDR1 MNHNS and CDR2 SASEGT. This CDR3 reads CASSELAGGNEQFF. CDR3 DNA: TGTGCCAGCAGTGAACTAGCGGGAGGGAATGAGCAGTTCTTC.

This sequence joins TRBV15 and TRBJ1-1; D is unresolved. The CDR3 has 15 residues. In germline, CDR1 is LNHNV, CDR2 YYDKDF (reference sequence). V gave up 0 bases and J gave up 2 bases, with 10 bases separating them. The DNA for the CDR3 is TGTGCCACCAGCAGAGAGCACGCGAGAAACACTGAAGCTTTCTTT. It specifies CATSREHARNTEAFF.

The CDR3 loop reads CASSPASGNEQFF. CDR3 nucleotides: TGTGCCAGCAGTCCCGCTAGCGGCAATGAGCAGTTCTTC. J is TRBJ2-1 and V is TRBV27; 7 bases match TRBD2. Looked up from germline, CDR1 is MNHEY and CDR2 is SMNVEV (reference sequence). The CDR3 is 13 residues long. J lost 6 bases, V lost 5 bases, and 4 bases had no gene match.

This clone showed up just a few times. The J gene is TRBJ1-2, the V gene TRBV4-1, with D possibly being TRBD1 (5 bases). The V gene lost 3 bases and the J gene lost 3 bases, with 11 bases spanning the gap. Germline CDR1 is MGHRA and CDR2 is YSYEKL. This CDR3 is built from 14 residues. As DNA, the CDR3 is TGCGCCAGCAGCCACGGCAGGGTGGACTATGGCTACACCTTC. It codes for CASSHGRVDYGYTF.

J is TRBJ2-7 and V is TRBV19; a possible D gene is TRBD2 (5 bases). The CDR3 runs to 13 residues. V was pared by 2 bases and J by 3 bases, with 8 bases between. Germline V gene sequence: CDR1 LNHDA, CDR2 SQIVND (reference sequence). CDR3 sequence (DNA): TGTGCCAGTAGTATACACGGGAACTACGAGCAGTACTTC. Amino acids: CASSIHGNYEQYF.

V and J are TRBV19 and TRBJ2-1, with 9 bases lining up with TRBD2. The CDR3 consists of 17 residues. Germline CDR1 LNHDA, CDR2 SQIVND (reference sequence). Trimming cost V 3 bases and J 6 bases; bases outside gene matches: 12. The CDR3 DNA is TGTGCCAGTAGTATTAAGGGAGCGGGAGGTGACTTCAATGAGCAGTTCTTC. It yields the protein CASSIKGAGGDFNEQFF.

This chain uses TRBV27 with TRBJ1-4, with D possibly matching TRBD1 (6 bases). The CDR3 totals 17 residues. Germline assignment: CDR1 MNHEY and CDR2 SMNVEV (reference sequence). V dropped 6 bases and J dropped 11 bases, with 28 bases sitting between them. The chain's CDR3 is CASSLQGPPSTMGKLFF. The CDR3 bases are TGTGCCAGCAGCCTACAGGGCCCTCCAAGTACCATGGGGAAACTGTTTTTT.

CDR3 protein: CASSLVTSVGTGELFF. The CDR3, as DNA: TGTGCCAGCAGCCTGGTCACTAGCGTCGGCACCGGGGAGCTGTTTTTT. The genes are TRBV28 and TRBJ2-2; TRBD2 matches at 7 bases. The junction had 11 bases not matched to a gene; V was cut back by 6 bases and J by 4 bases. Germline-derived CDR1 and CDR2 are MDHEN and SYDVKM. The CDR3 contains 16 residues.

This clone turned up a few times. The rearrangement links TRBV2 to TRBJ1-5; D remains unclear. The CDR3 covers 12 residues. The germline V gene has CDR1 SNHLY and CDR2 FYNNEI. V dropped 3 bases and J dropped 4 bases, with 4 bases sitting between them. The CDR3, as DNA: TGTGCCAGCAGTGACAGAAATCAGCCCCAGCATTTT. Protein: CASSDRNQPQHF.

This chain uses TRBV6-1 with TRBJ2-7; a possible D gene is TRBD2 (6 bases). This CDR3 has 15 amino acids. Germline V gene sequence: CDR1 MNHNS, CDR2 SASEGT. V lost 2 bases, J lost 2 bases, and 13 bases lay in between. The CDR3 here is CASSESLAIAYEQYF. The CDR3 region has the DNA TGTGCCAGCAGTGAATCCCTAGCGATAGCCTACGAGCAGTACTTC.

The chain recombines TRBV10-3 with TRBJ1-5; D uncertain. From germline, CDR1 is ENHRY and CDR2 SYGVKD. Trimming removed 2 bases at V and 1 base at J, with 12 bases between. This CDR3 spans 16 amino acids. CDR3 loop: CAISEREIESNQPQHF. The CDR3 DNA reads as TGTGCCATCAGTGAGAGGGAGATAGAGAGCAATCAGCCCCAGCATTTT.

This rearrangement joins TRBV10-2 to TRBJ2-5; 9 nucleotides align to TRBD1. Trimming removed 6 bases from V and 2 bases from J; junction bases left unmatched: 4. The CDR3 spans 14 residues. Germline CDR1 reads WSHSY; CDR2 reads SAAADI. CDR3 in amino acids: CASRSGTGQETQYF. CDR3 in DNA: TGCGCCAGCAGATCCGGGACAGGGCAAGAGACCCAGTACTTC.

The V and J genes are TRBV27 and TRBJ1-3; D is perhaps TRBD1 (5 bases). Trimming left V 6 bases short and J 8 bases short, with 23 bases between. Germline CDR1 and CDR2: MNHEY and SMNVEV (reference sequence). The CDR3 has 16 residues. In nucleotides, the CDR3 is TGTGCCAGCAGACTAGGGGACTACCGACTTTGGGACACCATATATTTT. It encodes CASRLGDYRLWDTIYF.

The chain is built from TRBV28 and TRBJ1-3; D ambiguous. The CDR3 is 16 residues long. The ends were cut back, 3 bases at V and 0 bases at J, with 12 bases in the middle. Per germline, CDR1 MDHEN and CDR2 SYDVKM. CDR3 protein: CASSLEVVSSGNTIYF. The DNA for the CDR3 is TGTGCCAGCAGTTTGGAGGTCGTTAGCTCTGGAAACACCATATATTTT.

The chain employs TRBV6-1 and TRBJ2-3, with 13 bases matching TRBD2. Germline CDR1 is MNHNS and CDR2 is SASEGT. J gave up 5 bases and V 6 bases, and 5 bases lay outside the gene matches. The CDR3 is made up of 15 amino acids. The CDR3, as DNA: TGTGCCAGCAGCCGACTAGCGGGAGGATTAGATACGCAGTATTTT. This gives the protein CASSRLAGGLDTQYF.

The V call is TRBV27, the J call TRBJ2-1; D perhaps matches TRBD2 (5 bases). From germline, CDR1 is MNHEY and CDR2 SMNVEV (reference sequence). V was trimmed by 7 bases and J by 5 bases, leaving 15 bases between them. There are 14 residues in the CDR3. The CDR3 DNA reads TGTGCCAGCATGAGCGGCACTAAAGACAATGAGCAGTTCTTC. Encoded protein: CASMSGTKDNEQFF.